The following is a T cell receptor (beta chain) sequence with its context. Its antigen is not identified. Investigators isolated RNA and reverse transcribed it into cDNA to act as the sequencing template. TCRdb's copy holds only in-frame clones and misses some; the assay was immunoSEQ multiplex PCR. The data contain about 100,000 clones, roughly 64% of them singletons. V lost 2 bases, J lost 6 bases, and 6 bases stayed unmatched. Germline V gene lookup returns CDR1 SQVTM and CDR2 ANQGSEA. The CDR3 is made up of 13 amino acids. The data are from a study of CD8+ T cells in alopecia areata. From PBMCs, CD4+ and CD8+ T cells were sorted. Study findings and constraints: Mice showed TCR sharing more clearly than patients did, possibly owing to HLA. Sequenced scalp T cells also include alphabeta T cells resident in normal skin. Higher clonality was seen in lesional scalp than in normal scalp, especially in alopecia totalis/universalis.

The chain joins TRBV29-1 to TRBJ1-2; 7 bases line up with TRBD1. The sample was CD8+ T cells sorted from blood. This receptor was identified in a human donor in good health. The CDR3 nucleotides are TGCAGCGTTGAAAAGTCAGGGGGTGATGGCTACACCTTC. Translating it yields CSVEKSGGDGYTF.